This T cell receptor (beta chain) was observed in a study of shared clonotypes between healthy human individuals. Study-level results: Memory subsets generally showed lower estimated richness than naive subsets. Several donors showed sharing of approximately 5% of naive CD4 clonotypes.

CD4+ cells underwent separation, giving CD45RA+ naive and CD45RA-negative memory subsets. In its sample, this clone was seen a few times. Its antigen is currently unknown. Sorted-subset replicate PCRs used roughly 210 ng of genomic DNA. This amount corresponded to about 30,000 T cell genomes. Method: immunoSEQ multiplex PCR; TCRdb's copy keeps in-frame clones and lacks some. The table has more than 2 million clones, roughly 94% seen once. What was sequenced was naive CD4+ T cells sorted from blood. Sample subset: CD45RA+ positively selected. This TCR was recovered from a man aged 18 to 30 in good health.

This chain's CDR3 is CASSVGTGGYTF. The DNA for the CDR3 is TGTGCCAGCAGCGTTGGGACGGGTGGCTACACCTTC. The chain uses TRBV11-2 and TRBJ1-2, with D perhaps TRBD1 (5 bases). The CDR3 has 12 residues. Germline-derived CDR1 and CDR2 are SGHAT and FQNNGV. The V gene lost 5 bases and the J gene lost 7 bases, with 11 bases spanning the gap.